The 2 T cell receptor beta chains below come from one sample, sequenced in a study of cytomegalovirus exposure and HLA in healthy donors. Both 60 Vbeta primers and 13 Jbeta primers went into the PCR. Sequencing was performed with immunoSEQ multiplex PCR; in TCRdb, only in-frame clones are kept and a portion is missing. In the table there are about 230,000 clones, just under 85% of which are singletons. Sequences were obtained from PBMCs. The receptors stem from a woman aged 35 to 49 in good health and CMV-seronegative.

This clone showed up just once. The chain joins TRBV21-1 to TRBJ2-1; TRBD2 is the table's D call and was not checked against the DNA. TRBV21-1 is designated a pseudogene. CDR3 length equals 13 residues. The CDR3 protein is CASSKDKGMREFF. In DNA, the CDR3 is TGTGCCAGCAGCAAAGATAAGGGTATGAGGGAATTCTTC.

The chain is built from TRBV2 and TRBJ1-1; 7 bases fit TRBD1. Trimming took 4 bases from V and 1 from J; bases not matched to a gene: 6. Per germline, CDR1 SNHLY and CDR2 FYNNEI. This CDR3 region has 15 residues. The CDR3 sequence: CASSAQGGGNTEAFF. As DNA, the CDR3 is TGTGCCAGCAGTGCTCAGGGGGGAGGGAACACTGAAGCTTTCTTT. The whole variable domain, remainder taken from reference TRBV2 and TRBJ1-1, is EPEVTQTPSHQVTQMGQEVILRCVPISNHLYFYWYRQILGQKVEFLVSFYNNEISEKSEIFDDQFSVERPDGSNFTLKIRSTKLEDSAMYFCASSAQGGGNTEAFFGQGTRLTVV.